Sequencing of this TCR beta chain was carried out in a study of blood T cell repertoires in COVID-19. Background on the study: Acute and convalescent COVID-19 samples came from the United States, Italy and Spain.

Per the original methods: Reference gene primers were amplified, and this amplification served to estimate nucleated cell counts. Data came from immunoSEQ multiplex PCR; TCRdb stores just in-frame clones and leaves some out. Clone size and V and J calls were adopted from that table, with D and trimming inferred from the DNA. This repertoire shows some 70,000 clones, about nine tenths found once; its top ten account for less than 8%. The V gene's germline CDR1 is LNHDA and CDR2 SQIVND (reference sequence). The junction had 6 bases not matched to a gene; V was cut back by 2 bases and J by 5 bases. The CDR3 covers 15 residues.

This TCR derives from a man aged 50 to 59 with active COVID-19. The sample taken for sequencing was peripheral blood. The V and J genes are TRBV19 and TRBJ2-1, with 7 positions matching TRBD2. This CDR3 reads CASSILGGGDNEQFF. The CDR3 DNA is TGTGCCAGTAGTATATTGGGGGGGGGAGACAATGAGCAGTTCTTC. Full variable domain (remainder filled in from reference TRBV19 and TRBJ2-1): DGGITQSPKYLFRKEGQNVTLSCEQNLNHDAMYWYRQDPGQGLRLIYYSQIVNDFQKGDIAEGYSVSREKKESFPLTVTSAQKNPTAFYLCASSILGGGDNEQFFGPGTRLTVL.